The 16 T cell receptor beta chains below all came from one sample that was sequenced in a study of blood T cell repertoires in COVID-19. Profiled with immunoSEQ multiplex PCR; TCRdb holds only in-frame clones, not every one. This table has about 240,000 clones, about 81% appearing once. What was sequenced was peripheral blood. These receptor sequences come from a woman between 55 and 75 years old with active or convalescent COVID-19.

The chain uses TRBV12-3 or TRBV12-4 and TRBJ2-7, with D unresolved. V lost 5 bases to trimming and J lost 9 bases, with 11 bases between them. This CDR3 spans 11 amino acids. This chain's CDR3 is CASSIFGRQYF. CDR3 coding DNA: TGTGCCAGCAGTATTTTCGGTAGGCAGTACTTC.

This sequence joins TRBV5-6 and TRBJ1-5, with a weak D call TRBD1 (5 bases). CDR3 length: 16 amino acids. The germline V gene encodes CDR1 SGHDT and CDR2 YYEEEE. V lost 0 bases to trimming and J lost 0 bases, with 10 bases between them. In DNA, the CDR3 is TGTGCCAGCAGCTTGGCCGGGGGATATAGCAATCAGCCCCAGCATTTT. This sequence encodes CASSLAGGYSNQPQHF.

The sample holds many counts of this clone. This sequence joins TRBV7-6 and TRBJ2-5; 8 bases align to TRBD2. The CDR3 sequence is 17 residues long. The V and J ends lost 5 bases and 3 bases, in that order; junction bases with no gene match: 14. The germline gives CDR1 SGHVS, CDR2 FNYEAQ. The CDR3 is CASSVFASAGEEETQYF. The CDR3, as DNA: TGTGCCAGCAGCGTTTTTGCCTCAGCGGGGGAGGAAGAGACCCAGTACTTC. Together with reference TRBV7-6 and TRBJ2-5, the CDR3 gives the full variable domain: GAGVSQSPRYKVTKRGQDVALRCDPISGHVSLYWYRQALGQGPEFLTYFNYEAQQDKSGLPNDRFSAERPEGSISTLTIQRTEQRDSAMYRCASSVFASAGEEETQYFGPGTRLLVL.

The chain recombines TRBV7-2 with TRBJ2-2; 9 nucleotides match TRBD2. CDR1 is SGHTA, CDR2 FQGNSA, per germline. With 8 bases clipped from V and 7 bases from J, the junction kept 11 bases outside the gene matches. This CDR3 comprises 15 residues. CDR3 bases: TGTGCCAGCTCCCCGCGGGGGGGGCCTGGCGGGGAGCTGTTTTTT. This encodes CASSPRGGPGGELFF.

J is TRBJ1-1 and V is TRBV30; TRBD1 might be the D (6 bases). Trimming took off 3 bases at V and 3 bases at J, with 11 bases between the two ends. Germline V lookup: CDR1 GTSNPN, CDR2 SVGIG (reference sequence). The CDR3 contains 13 residues. The CDR3 sequence: CAWSPRGHTEAFF. The CDR3 bases are TGTGCCTGGAGCCCCAGGGGCCACACTGAAGCTTTCTTT.

This sequence joins TRBV7-3 and TRBJ1-3; 11 positions agree with TRBD1. Germline lookup yields CDR1 SGHTA and CDR2 FQGTGA. The CDR3 consists of 15 residues. The V and J ends lost 5 bases and 7 bases, in that order; junction bases with no gene match: 7. The CDR3 loop is CASSPDGTGGNTIYF. The CDR3 DNA follows: TGTGCCAGCAGCCCCGATGGGACAGGGGGTAACACCATATATTTT.

The chain has TRBV6-5 and TRBJ2-2, with D possibly matching TRBD2 (5 bases). Germline V gene data show CDR1 as MNHEY and CDR2 as SVGAGI. The length of the CDR3 is 15 residues. With 2 bases removed from V and 8 bases from J, the gap between germline ends came to 15 bases. The CDR3 DNA reads as TGTGCCAGCAGTTACGCTAGCCTTAGGGAAGGGGAGCTGTTTTTT. As protein: CASSYASLREGELFF.

This clone has a single count. This chain uses TRBV21-1 with TRBJ2-7; the table assigns TRBD1, which was not confirmed against the DNA. TRBV21-1 is noted as a pseudogene. This CDR3 has 18 residues. Here the CDR3 reads CASSKAEGARLRFYEQYF. CDR3 sequence (DNA): TGTGCCAGCAGCAAAGCCGAAGGGGCTAGGTTAAGGTTCTACGAGCAGTACTTC.

The CDR3 sequence: CASSQRQGGEKLFF. In nucleotides, the CDR3 is TGTGCCAGCAGCCAGAGACAGGGTGGAGAAAAACTGTTTTTT. J is TRBJ1-4 and V is TRBV5-5; 7 bases line up with TRBD1. Per germline, CDR1 SGHKS and CDR2 YYEKEE (reference sequence). V lost 4 bases and J lost 8; bases outside the gene matches: 8. There are 14 residues in the CDR3.

This clone has only a few counts. The chain carries TRBV6-5 and TRBJ1-2, with a weak D call TRBD1 (6 bases). V lost 4 bases and J 5 bases, leaving 11 bases between the germline ends. CDR3 length: 13 residues. Germline-derived CDR1 and CDR2 are MNHEY and SVGAGI. CDR3 in DNA: TGTGCCAGCAGTTTCAGGGGCTGGTATGGCTACACCTTC. It codes for CASSFRGWYGYTF.

This clone was counted a few times. The same CDR3 also results from other DNA sequences found in this sample. This rearrangement joins TRBV5-4 to TRBJ1-2; 7 bases are a match to TRBD1. This CDR3 comprises 13 residues. CDR1 SGHNT and CDR2 YYREEE come from the germline V gene (reference sequence). V lost 0 bases to trimming and J lost 7 bases; unmatched junction nucleotides: 3. The CDR3 protein is CASSLAAGGGYTF. DNA of the CDR3: TGTGCCAGCAGCTTGGCGGCAGGGGGTGGCTACACCTTC.

Only one count was recorded for this clone. The gene calls are TRBV27 and TRBJ1-1, with D perhaps matching TRBD1 (5 bases). V lost 5 bases and J lost 0, with 10 bases in between. There are 14 residues in the CDR3. Looked up from germline, CDR1 is MNHEY and CDR2 is SMNVEV (reference sequence). In DNA form, the CDR3 reads TGTGCCAGCAGTCGCCAGGGTATGAACACTGAAGCTTTCTTT. It yields the protein CASSRQGMNTEAFF.

The rearrangement links TRBV5-4 to TRBJ2-2; D is possibly TRBD1 (5 bases). The CDR3 has 14 amino acids. Germline V CDR1 and CDR2: SGHNT, YYREEE (reference sequence). Trimming cost V 3 bases and J 5 bases, with 11 bases left between them. The DNA of the CDR3 is TGTGCCAGCAGCTGGGGCCGACAGACCGGGGAGCTGTTTTTT. This gives the protein CASSWGRQTGELFF.

The J gene is TRBJ1-2, the V gene TRBV30; tentatively, D is TRBD1 (6 bases). The CDR3 is made up of 14 amino acids. Germline CDR1 is GTSNPN and CDR2 is SVGIG (reference sequence). V was trimmed by 3 bases and J by 5 bases, leaving 16 bases between them. The CDR3 here is CAWSEQGPSYGYTF. CDR3 in DNA: TGTGCCTGGAGCGAACAGGGACCGTCTTATGGCTACACCTTC. Supplemented by reference TRBV30 and TRBJ1-2, the full variable domain reads SQTIHQWPATLVQPVGSPLSLECTVEGTSNPNLYWYRQAAGRGLQLLFYSVGIGQISSEVPQNLSASRPQDRQFILSSKKLLLSDSGFYLCAWSEQGPSYGYTFGSGTRLTVV.

V gene TRBV9 combines with J gene TRBJ1-5, with D hard to call. The CDR3 sequence is 12 residues long. V was shortened by 1 base and J by 4 bases, with 3 bases between the two germline ends. The germline gives CDR1 SGDLS, CDR2 YYNGEE. The CDR3 here is CASSVRNQPQHF. CDR3 nucleotides: TGTGCCAGCAGCGTACGGAATCAGCCCCAGCATTTT. The variable domain in full, with the rest retrieved from reference TRBV9 and TRBJ1-5, is DSGVTQTPKHLITATGQRVTLRCSPRSGDLSVYWYQQSLDQGLQFLIQYYNGEERAKGNILERFSAQQFPDLHSELNLSSLELGDSALYFCASSVRNQPQHFGDGTRLSIL.

This chain uses TRBV6-1 with TRBJ1-2; D perhaps matches TRBD1 (5 bases). Deletions cut 7 bases from V and 4 bases from J, with 13 bases between. The length of the CDR3 is 13 residues. Germline CDR1 is MNHNS and CDR2 is SASEGT. The CDR3 nucleotides read TGTGCCAGCACCCCGGGGGGAATCTATGGCTACACCTTC. Translation: CASTPGGIYGYTF.